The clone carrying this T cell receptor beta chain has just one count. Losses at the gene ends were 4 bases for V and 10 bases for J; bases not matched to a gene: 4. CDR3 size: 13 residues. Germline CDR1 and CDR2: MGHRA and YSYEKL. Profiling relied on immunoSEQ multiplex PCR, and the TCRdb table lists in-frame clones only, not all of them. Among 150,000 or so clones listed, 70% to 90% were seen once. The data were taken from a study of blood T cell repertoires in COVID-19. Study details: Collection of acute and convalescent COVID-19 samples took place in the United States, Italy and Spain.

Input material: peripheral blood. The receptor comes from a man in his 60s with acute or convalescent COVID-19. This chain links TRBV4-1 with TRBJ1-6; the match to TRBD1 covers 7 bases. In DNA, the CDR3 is TGCGCCAGCAGCCGCGACAGGGAGTCACCCCTCCACTTT. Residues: CASSRDRESPLHF.